This is a list of T cell receptor beta chains from one sample in a study of CD8 T cells in Susac syndrome. TCRdb re-called the immunoSEQ multiplex PCR reads through MiXCR, storing one row per CDR3 protein. The sample holds 180,000 or so distinct CDR3 sequences, around 95% seen once. The specimen was CD4+ T cells from PBMCs. The source of these receptors is a human donor in good health. CDR3s include the opening cysteine and the closing phenylalanine or tryptophan. A D gene is named only where the DNA matches it firmly. Expanded clones get a size class; other rows say once, few or many, or leave the size out.

v_call	j_call	cdr3_length	d_call	clone_size	cdr3_nt	cdr3_aa
TRBV20-1	TRBJ1-4	13	NA	NA	TGCAGTGCTAGCAGGGATGCCAATGAAAAACTGTTTTTT	CSASRDANEKLFF
TRBV20-1	TRBJ2-3	13	TRBD2	NA	TGCAGTACCCTTGGAGCGGGGACAGATACGCAGTATTTT	CSTLGAGTDTQYF
TRBV3-1	TRBJ2-7	17	NA	NA	TGTGCCAGCAGCCAAGATTTGGGGGCTACGTTGGCTTACGAGCAGTACTTC	CASSQDLGATLAYEQYF
TRBV7-3	TRBJ2-7	13	NA	NA	TGTGCCAGCAGCCCGTCGGGCCCCTACGAGCAGTACTTC	CASSPSGPYEQYF
TRBV7-8	TRBJ2-1	14	NA	NA	TGTGCCAGCAGCTTAGCTACCCCTGGGCATGAGCAGTTCTTC	CASSLATPGHEQFF
TRBV9	TRBJ2-5	13	NA	NA	TGTGCCAGCAGCGCCCTCGACCAAGAGACCCAGTACTTC	CASSALDQETQYF
TRBV12-5	TRBJ2-7	18	TRBD1	NA	TGTGCTAGTGGTTTGGTTTTTCTCGGACAGGGGACTTCCTACGAGCAGTACTTC	CASGLVFLGQGTSYEQYF
TRBV11-2	TRBJ2-5	17	TRBD1	once	TGTGCCAGCAGCCCGATCCGGGACAGGGCGCAGAGGCAGACCCAGTACTTC	CASSPIRDRAQRQTQYF
TRBV7-8	TRBJ1-2	13	TRBD1	NA	TGTGCCAGCAGCTTCCGAGGGGGCCGCGGCTACACCTTC	CASSFRGGRGYTF
TRBV7-2	TRBJ2-1	14	NA	NA	TGTGCCAGCAGCCCACTTGGAGGGTCCAATGAGCAGTTCTTC	CASSPLGGSNEQFF
TRBV5-1	TRBJ2-5	13	NA	NA	TGCGCCAGCGGCTTCCGTACCCAAGAGACCCAGTACTTC	CASGFRTQETQYF
TRBV29-1	TRBJ1-4	13	NA	NA	TGCAGCGGCCAGGACGTGGGCGAGGAAAAACTGTTTTTT	CSGQDVGEEKLFF
TRBV15	TRBJ1-2	17	NA	NA	TGTGCCACCAGCAGCCTCGCGGGGCAGGGAGATGGTTATGGCTACACCTTC	CATSSLAGQGDGYGYTF
TRBV4-3	TRBJ1-6	15	TRBD1	NA	TGCGCCAGCAGCCAAGCAGACAGGGGGAATTCACCCCTCCACTTT	CASSQADRGNSPLHF
TRBV3-1	TRBJ2-3	16	NA	NA	TGTGCCAGCAGCCGCGTAGGGGGTGCAACGAAGGGTACGCAGTATTTT	CASSRVGGATKGTQYF
TRBV19	TRBJ1-1	16	TRBD1	NA	TGTGCCAGTAGTTTCCACCGGGACAGGGGAGGCACTGAAGCTTTCTTT	CASSFHRDRGGTEAFF
TRBV30	TRBJ2-5	13	TRBD2	NA	TGTGCCTGTACCGGGACTACTCAAGAGACCCAGTACTTC	CACTGTTQETQYF
TRBV7-2	TRBJ1-6	13	TRBD1	NA	TGTGCCAGCAGCGGACAGGCAAATTCACCCCTCCACTTT	CASSGQANSPLHF
TRBV29-1	TRBJ1-1	12	NA	NA	TGCAGCGTTGTGCGGGGGAACACTGAAGCTTTCTTT	CSVVRGNTEAFF
TRBV3-1	TRBJ2-5	10	NA	NA	TGTGCCAGCAGCCAAGAGGGACTGAACTTC	CASSQEGLNF
TRBV6-2/TRBV6-3	TRBJ2-7	10	NA	NA	TGTGCCAGCAGAGACTACGAGCAGTACTTC	CASRDYEQYF
TRBV6-5	TRBJ1-6	12	NA	NA	TGTGCCAGCAGGGGCGGGAGCTCACCCCTCCACTTT	CASRGGSSPLHF
TRBV5-6	TRBJ1-6	15	NA	NA	TGTGCCAGCAGCCGTGTGCAGGGGTACAATTCACCCCTCCACTTT	CASSRVQGYNSPLHF
TRBV14	TRBJ1-1	13	NA	once	TGTGCCAGCAGCCCATCACAGAACACTGAAGCTTTCTTT	CASSPSQNTEAFF
TRBV27	TRBJ1-2	15	NA	NA	TGTGCCAGCAGTTTGTCGGGGGGGGCGATGGGAGGCTACACCTTC	CASSLSGGAMGGYTF
TRBV6-1	TRBJ1-6	13	NA	NA	TGTGCCAGCAACCCGGACAGAAATTCACCCCTCCACTTT	CASNPDRNSPLHF
TRBV20-1	TRBJ2-7	13	NA	NA	TGCAGTGCTAGTTCGGGAGCAACCTACGAGCAGTACTTC	CSASSGATYEQYF
TRBV12-3/TRBV12-4	TRBJ2-5	13	NA	NA	TGTGCCAGCAGTTTAGAACGGTTAGAGACCCAGTACTTC	CASSLERLETQYF
TRBV5-6	TRBJ1-6	15	TRBD1	NA	TGTGCCAGCAGCTTTGGGACAGGGGGTAATTCACCCCTCCACTTT	CASSFGTGGNSPLHF
TRBV6-5	TRBJ2-1	14	TRBD2	NA	TGTGCCAGCAGGCCTAGCGGCCCCTACAATGAGCAGTTCTTC	CASRPSGPYNEQFF